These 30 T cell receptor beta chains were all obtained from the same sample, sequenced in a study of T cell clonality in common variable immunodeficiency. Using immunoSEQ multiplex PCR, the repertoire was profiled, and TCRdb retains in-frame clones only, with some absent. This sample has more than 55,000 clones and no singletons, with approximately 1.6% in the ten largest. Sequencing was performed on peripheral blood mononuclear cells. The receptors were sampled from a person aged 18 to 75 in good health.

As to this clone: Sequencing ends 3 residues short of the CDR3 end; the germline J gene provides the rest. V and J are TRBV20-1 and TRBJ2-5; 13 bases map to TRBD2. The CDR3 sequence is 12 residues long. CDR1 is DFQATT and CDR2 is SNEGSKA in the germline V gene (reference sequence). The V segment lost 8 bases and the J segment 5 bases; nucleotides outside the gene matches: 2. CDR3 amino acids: CSPTSGRETQYF. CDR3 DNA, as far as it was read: TGCAGTCCGACTAGCGGGAGGGAGACC.

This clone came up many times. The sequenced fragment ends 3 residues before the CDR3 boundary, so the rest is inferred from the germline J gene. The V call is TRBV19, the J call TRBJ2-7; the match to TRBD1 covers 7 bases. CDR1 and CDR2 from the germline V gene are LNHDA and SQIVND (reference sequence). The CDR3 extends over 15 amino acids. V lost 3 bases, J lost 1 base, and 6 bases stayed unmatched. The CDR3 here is CASSIRQGRSYEQYF. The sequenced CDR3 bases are TGTGCCAGTAGTATTAGACAGGGTAGGTCCTACGAG. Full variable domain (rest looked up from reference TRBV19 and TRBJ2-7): DGGITQSPKYLFRKEGQNVTLSCEQNLNHDAMYWYRQDPGQGLRLIYYSQIVNDFQKGDIAEGYSVSREKKESFPLTVTSAQKNPTAFYLCASSIRQGRSYEQYFGPGTRLTVT.

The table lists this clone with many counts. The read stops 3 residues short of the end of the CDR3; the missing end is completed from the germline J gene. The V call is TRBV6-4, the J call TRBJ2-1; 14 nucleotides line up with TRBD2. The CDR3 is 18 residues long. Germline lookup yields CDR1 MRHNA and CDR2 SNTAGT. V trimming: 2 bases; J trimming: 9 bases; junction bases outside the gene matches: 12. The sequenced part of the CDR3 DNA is TGTGCCAGCAGTGACCTCTCCGGGACTAGCGGGAGATATGGTGAG. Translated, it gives CASSDLSGTSGRYGE. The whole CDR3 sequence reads CASSDLSGTSGRYGEQFF.

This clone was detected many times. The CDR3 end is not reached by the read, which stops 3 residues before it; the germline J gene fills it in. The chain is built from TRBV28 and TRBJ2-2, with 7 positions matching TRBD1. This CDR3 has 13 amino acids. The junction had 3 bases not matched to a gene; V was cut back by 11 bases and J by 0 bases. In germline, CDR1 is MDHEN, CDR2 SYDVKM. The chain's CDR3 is CAGQGANTGELFF. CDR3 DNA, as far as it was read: TGTGCCGGCCAGGGGGCGAACACCGGGGAG.

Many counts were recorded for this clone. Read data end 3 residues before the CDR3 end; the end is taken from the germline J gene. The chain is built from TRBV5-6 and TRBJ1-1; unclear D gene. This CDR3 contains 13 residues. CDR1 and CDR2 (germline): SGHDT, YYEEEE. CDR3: CASTAGPSPGAFF. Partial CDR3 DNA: TGTGCCAGCACCGCGGGTCCTTCCCCGGGG.

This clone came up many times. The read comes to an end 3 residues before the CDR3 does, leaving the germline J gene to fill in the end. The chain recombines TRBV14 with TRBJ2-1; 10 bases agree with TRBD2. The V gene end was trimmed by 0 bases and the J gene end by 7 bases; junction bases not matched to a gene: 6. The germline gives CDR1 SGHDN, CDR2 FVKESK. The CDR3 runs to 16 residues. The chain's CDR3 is CASSQEGLAGVNEQFF. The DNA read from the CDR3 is TGTGCCAGCAGCCAAGAAGGCCTAGCGGGAGTAAATGAG.

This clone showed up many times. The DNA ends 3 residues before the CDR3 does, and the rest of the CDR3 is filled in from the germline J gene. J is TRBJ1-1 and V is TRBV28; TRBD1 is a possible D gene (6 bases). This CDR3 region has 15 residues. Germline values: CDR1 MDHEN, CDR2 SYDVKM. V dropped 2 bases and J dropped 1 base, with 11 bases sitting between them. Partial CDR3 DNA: TGTGCCAGCAGTTTACTACAGGGCAGGAACACTGAA. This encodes CASSLLQGRNTE. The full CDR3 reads CASSLLQGRNTEAFF.

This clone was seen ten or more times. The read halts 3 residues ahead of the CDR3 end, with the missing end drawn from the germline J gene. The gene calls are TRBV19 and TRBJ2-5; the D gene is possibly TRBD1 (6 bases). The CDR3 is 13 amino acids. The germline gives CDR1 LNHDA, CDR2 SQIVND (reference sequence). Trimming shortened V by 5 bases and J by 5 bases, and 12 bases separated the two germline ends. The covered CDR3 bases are TGTGCCAGTAGTGGCACAGGGTCGGAGACC. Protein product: CASSGTGSET. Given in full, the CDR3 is CASSGTGSETQYF.

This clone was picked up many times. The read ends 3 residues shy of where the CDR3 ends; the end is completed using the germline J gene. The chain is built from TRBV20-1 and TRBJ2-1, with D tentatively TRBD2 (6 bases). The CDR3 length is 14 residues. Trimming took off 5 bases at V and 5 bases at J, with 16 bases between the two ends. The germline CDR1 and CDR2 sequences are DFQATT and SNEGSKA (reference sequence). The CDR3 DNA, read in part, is TGCAGTGCTGCCATAGCGGACGGACACAATGAG. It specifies CSAAIADGHNE. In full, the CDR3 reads CSAAIADGHNEQFF.

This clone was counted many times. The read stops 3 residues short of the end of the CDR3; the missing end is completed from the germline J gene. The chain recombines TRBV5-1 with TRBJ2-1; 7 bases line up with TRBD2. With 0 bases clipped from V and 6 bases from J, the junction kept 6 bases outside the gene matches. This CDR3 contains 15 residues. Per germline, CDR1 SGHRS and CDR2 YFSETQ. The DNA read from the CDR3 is TGCGCCAGCAGCTTGGGCCTAGCGGCAACCAATGAG. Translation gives CASSLGLAATNE. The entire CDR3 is CASSLGLAATNEQFF.

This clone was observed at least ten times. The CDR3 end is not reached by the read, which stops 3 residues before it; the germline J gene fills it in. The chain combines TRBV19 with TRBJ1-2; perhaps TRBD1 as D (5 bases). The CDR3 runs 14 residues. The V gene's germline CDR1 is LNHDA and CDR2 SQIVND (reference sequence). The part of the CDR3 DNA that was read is TGTGCGACTAGAAACGGGGCAGGCCCGCATGGC. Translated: CATRNGAGPHG. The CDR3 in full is CATRNGAGPHGYTF. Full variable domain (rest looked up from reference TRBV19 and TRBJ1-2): DGGITQSPKYLFRKEGQNVTLSCEQNLNHDAMYWYRQDPGQGLRLIYYSQIVNDFQKGDIAEGYSVSREKKESFPLTVTSAQKNPTAFYLCATRNGAGPHGYTFGSGTRLTVV.

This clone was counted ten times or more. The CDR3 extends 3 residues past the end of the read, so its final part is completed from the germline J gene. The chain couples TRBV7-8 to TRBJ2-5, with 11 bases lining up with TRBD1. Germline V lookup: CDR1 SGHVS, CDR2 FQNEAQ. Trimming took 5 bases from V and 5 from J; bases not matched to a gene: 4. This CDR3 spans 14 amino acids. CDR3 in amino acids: CASSLRTGGETQYF. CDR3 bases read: TGTGCCAGCAGCCTCCGGACAGGGGGCGAGACC.

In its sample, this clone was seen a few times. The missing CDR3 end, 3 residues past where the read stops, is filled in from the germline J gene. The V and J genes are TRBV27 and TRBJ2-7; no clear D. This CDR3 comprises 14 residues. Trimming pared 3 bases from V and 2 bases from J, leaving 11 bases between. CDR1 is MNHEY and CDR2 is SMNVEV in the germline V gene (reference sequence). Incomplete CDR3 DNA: TGTGCCAGCAGTTTGGGCCAGACACCCTACGAG. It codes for CASSLGQTPYE. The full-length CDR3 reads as CASSLGQTPYEQYF.

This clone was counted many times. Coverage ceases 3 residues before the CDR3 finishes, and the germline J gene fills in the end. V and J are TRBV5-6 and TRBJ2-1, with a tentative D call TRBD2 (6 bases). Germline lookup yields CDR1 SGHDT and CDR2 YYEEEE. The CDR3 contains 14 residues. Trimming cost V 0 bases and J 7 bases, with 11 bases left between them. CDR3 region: CASSLAPRGNEQFF. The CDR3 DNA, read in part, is TGTGCCAGCAGCTTGGCCCCCCGGGGGAATGAG.

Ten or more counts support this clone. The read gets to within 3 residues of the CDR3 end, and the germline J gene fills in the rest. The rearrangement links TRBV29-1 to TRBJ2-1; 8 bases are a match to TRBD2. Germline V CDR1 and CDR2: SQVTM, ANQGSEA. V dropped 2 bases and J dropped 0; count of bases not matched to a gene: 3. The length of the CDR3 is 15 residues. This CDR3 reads CSVEISGSSYNEQFF. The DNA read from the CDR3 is TGCAGCGTTGAAATAAGCGGGAGCTCCTACAATGAG.

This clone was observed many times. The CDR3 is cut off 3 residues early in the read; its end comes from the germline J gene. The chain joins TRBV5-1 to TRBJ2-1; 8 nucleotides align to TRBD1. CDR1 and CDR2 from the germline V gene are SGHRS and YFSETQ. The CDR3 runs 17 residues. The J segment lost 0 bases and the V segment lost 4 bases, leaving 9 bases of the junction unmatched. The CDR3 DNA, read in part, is TGCGCCAGCAGCACCCGGACAGGGTTAAGCTCCTACAATGAG. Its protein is CASSTRTGLSSYNE. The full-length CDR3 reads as CASSTRTGLSSYNEQFF.

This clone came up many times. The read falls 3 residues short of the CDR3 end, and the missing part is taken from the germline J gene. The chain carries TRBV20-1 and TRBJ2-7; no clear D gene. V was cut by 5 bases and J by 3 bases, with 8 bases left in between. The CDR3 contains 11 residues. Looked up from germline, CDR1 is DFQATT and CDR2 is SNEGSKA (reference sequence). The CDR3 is CSALRVYEQYF. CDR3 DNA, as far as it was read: TGCAGTGCTCTTCGGGTCTACGAG.

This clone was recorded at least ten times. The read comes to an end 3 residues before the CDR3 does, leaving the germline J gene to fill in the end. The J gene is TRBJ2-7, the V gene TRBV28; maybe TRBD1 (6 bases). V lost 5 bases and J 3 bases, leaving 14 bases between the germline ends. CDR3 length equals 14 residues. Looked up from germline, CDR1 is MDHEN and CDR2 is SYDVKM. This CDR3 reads CASSPPGQRYEQYF. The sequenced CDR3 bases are TGTGCCAGCAGTCCCCCGGGACAACGCTACGAG.

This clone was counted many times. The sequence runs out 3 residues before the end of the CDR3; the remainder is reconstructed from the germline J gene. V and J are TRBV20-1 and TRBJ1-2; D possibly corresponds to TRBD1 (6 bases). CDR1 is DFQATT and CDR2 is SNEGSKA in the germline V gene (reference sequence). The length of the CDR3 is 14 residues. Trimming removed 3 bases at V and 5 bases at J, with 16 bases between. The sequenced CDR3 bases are TGCAGTGCTAGTATGGCGGAGGGGGTTTATGGC. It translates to CSASMAEGVYG. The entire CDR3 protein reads CSASMAEGVYGYTF.

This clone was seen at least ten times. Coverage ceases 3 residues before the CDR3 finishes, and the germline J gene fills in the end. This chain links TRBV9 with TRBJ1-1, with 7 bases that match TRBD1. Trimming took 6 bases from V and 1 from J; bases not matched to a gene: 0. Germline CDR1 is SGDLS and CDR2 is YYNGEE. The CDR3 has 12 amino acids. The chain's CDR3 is CASKGANTEAFF. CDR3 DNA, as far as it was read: TGTGCCAGCAAGGGGGCGAACACTGAA.

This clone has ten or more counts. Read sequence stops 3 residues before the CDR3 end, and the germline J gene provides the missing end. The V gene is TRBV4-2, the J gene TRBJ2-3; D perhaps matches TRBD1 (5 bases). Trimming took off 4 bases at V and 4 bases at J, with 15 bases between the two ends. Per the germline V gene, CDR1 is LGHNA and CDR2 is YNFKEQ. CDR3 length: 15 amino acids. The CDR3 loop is CASSPGASGADTQYF. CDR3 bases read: TGTGCCAGCAGCCCTGGGGCCTCCGGAGCAGATACG.

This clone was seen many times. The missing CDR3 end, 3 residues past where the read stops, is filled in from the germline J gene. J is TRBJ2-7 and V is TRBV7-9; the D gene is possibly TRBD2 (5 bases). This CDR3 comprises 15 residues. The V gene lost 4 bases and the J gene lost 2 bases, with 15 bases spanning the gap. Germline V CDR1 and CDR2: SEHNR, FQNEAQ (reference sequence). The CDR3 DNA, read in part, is TGTGCCAGCAGCTCAGACTACCCCTTGACCTACGAG. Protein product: CASSSDYPLTYE. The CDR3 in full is CASSSDYPLTYEQYF.

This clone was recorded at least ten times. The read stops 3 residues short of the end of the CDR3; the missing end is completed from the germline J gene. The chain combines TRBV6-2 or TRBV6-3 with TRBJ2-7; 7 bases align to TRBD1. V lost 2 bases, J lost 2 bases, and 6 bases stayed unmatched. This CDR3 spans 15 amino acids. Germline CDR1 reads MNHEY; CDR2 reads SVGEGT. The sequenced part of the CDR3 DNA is TGTGCCAGCAGTTACAGGGGGCGTTATACCTACGAG. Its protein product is CASSYRGRYTYE. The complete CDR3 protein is CASSYRGRYTYEQYF.

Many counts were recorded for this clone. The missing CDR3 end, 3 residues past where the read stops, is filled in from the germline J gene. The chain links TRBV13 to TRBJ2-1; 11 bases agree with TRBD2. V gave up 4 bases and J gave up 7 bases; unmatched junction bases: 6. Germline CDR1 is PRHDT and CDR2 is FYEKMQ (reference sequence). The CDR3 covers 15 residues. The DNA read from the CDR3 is TGTGCCAGCAGCTCACTAGCGGGAGTCGCGAATGAG. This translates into CASSSLAGVANE. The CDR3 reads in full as CASSSLAGVANEQFF.

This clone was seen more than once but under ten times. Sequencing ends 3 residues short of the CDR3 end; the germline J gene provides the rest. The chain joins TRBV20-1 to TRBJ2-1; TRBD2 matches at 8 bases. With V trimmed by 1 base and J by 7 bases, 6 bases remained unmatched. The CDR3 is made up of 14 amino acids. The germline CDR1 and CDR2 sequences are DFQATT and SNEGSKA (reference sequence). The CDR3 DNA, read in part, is TGCAGTGCTAGAGTTGTGACTAGCGTGAATGAG. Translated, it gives CSARVVTSVNE. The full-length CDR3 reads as CSARVVTSVNEQFF.

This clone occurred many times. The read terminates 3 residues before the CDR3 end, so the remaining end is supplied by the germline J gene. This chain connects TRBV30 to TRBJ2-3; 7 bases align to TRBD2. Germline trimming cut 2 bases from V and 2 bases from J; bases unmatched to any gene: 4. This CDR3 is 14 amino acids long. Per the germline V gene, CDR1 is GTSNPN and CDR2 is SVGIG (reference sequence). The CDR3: CAWSPSGNTDTQYF. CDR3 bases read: TGTGCCTGGAGTCCAAGCGGGAACACAGATACG.

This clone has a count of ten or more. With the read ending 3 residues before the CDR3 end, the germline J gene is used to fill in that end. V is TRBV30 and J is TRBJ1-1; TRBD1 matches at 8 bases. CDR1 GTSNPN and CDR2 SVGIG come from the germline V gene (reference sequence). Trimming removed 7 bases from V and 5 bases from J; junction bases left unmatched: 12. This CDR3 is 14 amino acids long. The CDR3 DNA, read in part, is TGTGCCTCGGACAGGGAAGGGATTGGGACTGAA. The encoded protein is CASDREGIGTE. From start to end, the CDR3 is CASDREGIGTEAFF.

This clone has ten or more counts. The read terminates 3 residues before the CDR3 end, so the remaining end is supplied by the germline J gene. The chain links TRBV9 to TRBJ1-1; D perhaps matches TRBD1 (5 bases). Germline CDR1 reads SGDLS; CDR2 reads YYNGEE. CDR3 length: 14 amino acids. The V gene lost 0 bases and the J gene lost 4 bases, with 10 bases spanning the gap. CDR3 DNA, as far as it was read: TGTGCCAGCAGCGTAGGGGGCTTGGGCACTGAA. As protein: CASSVGGLGTE. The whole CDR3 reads CASSVGGLGTEAFF.

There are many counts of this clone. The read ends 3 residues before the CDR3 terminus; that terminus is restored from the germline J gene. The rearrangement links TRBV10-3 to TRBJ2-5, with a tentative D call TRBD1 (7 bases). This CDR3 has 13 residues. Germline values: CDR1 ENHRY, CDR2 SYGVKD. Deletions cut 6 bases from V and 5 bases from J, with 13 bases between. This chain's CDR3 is CAIREGAEETQYF. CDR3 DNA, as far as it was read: TGTGCCATCAGGGAGGGGGCGGAGGAGACC.

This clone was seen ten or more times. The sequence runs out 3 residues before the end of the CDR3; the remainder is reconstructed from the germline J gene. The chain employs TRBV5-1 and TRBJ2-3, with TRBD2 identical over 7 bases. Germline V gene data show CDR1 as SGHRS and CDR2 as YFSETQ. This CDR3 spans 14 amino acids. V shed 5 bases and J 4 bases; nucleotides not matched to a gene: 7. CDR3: CASRGTITSDTQYF. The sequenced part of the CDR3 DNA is TGCGCCAGCAGAGGGACTATCACCTCAGATACG.